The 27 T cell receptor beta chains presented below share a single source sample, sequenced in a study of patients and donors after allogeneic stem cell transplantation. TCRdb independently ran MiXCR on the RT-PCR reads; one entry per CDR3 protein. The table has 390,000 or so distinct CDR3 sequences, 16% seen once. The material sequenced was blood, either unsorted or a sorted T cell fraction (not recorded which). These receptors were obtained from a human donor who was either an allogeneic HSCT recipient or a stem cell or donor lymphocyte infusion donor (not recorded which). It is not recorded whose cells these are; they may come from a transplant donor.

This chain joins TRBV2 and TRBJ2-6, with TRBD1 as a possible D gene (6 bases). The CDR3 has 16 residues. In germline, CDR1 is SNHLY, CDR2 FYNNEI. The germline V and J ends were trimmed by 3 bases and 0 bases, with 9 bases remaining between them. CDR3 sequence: CASSEARGSGANVLTF. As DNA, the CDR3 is TGTGCCAGCAGTGAGGCCAGGGGCTCTGGGGCCAACGTCCTGACTTTC.

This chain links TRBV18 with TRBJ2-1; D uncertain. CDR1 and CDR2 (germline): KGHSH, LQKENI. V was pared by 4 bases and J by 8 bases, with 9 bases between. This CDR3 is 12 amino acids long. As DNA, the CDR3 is TGTGCCAGCTCACTAGACCCAGATGAGCAGTTCTTC. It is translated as CASSLDPDEQFF.

The CDR3 here is CASSYGEGPYNEQFF. DNA for the CDR3: TGTGCCAGCAGTTACGGGGAGGGCCCCTACAATGAGCAGTTCTTC. This chain joins TRBV6-5 and TRBJ2-1, with 7 bases fitting TRBD2. The junction had 3 bases not matched to a gene; V was cut back by 2 bases and J by 2 bases. The germline gives CDR1 MNHEY, CDR2 SVGAGI. CDR3 length: 15 amino acids.

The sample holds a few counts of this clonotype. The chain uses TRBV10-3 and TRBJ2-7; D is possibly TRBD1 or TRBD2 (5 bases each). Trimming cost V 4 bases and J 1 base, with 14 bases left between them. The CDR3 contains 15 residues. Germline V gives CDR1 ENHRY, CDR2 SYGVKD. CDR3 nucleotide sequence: TGTGCCATCAGTGCTTCGGGACGGCTATCCTACGAGCAGTACTTC. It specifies CAISASGRLSYEQYF.

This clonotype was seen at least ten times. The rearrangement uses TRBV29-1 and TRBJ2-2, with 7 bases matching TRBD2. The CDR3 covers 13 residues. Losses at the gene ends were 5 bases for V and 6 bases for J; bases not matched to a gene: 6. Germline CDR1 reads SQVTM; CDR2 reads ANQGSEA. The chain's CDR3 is CSVSITSAGELFF. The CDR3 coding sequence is TGCAGCGTTAGCATAACTAGCGCCGGGGAGCTGTTTTTT.

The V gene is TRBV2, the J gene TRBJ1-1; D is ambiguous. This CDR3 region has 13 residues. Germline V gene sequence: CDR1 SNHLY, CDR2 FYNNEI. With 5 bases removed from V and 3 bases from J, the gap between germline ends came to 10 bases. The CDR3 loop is CASSKWGYTEAFF. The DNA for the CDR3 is TGTGCCAGCAGTAAATGGGGTTACACTGAAGCTTTCTTT.

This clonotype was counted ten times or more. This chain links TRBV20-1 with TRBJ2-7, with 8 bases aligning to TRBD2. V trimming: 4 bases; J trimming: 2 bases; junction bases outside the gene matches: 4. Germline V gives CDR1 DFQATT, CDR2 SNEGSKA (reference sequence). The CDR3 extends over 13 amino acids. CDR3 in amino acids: CSANSGNPYEQYF. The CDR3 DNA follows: TGCAGTGCTAATAGCGGGAACCCCTACGAGCAGTACTTC.

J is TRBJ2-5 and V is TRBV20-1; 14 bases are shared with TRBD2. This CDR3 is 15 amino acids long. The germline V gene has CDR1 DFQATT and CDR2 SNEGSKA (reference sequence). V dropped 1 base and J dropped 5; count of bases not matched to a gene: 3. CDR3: CSARGGTSGSETQYF. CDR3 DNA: TGCAGTGCTAGAGGGGGGACTAGCGGGAGTGAGACCCAGTACTTC.

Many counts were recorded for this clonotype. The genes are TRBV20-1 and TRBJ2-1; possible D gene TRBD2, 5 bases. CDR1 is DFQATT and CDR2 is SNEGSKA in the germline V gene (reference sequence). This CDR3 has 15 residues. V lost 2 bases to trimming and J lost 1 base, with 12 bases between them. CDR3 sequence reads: CSARKEAGSYNEQFF. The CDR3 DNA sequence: TGCAGTGCTAGAAAGGAGGCAGGATCCTACAATGAGCAGTTCTTC.

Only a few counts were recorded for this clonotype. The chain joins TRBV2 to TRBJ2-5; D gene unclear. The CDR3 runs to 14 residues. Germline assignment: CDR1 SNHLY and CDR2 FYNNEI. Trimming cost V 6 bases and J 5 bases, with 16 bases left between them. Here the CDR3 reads CASSPRWVMETQYF. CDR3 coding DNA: TGTGCCAGCAGCCCCCGATGGGTGATGGAGACCCAGTACTTC.

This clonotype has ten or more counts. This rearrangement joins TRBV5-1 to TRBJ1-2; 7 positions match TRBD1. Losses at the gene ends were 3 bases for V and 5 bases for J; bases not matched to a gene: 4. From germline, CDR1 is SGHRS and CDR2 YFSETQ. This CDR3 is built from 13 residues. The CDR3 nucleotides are TGCGCCAGCAGCTGGGGGACAGAGTATGGCTACACCTTC. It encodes CASSWGTEYGYTF.

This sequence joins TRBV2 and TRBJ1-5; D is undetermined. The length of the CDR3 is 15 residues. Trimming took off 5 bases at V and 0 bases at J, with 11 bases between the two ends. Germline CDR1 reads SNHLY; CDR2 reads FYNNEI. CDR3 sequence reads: CASSPRAYSNQPQHF. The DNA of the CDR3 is TGTGCCAGCAGTCCCCGGGCCTATAGCAATCAGCCCCAGCATTTT.

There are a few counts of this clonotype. CDR3 protein: CASIFSGGNYNEQFF. In DNA, the CDR3 is TGTGCCAGCATCTTTAGCGGGGGAAACTACAATGAGCAGTTCTTC. This chain connects TRBV28 to TRBJ2-1; 9 bases align to TRBD2. This CDR3 has 15 residues. Looked up from germline, CDR1 is MDHEN and CDR2 is SYDVKM. V lost 7 bases, J lost 3 bases, and 7 bases stayed unmatched. Together with reference TRBV28 and TRBJ2-1, the CDR3 gives the full variable domain: DVKVTQSSRYLVKRTGEKVFLECVQDMDHENMFWYRQDPGLGLRLIYFSYDVKMKEKGDIPEGYSVSREKKERFSLILESASTNQTSMYLCASIFSGGNYNEQFFGPGTRLTVL.

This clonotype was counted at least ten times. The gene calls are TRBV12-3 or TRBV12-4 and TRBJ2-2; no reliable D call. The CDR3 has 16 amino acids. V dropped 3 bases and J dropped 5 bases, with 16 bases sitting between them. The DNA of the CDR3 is TGTGCCAGCAGTTTTCTGACCTCGCGGCGGACCGGGGAGCTGTTTTTT. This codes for CASSFLTSRRTGELFF.

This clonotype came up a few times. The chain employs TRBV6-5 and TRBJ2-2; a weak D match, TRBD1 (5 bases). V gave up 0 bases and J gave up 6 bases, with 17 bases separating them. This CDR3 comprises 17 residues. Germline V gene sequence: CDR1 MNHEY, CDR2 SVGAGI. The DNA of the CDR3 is TGTGCCAGCAGTTACTCAAAGGGGCGCAGATTGCCCGGGGAGCTGTTTTTT. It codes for CASSYSKGRRLPGELFF.

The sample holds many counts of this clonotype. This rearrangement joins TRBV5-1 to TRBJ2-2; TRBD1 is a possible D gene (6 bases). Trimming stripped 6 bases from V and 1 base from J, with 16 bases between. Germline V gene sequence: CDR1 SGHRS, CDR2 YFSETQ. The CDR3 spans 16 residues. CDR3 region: CASNGAGTKNTGELFF. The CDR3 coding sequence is TGCGCCAGCAATGGGGCCGGGACAAAGAACACCGGGGAGCTGTTTTTT. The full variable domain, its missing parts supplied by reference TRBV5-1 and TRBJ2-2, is KAGVTQTPRYLIKTRGQQVTLSCSPISGHRSVSWYQQTPGQGLQFLFEYFSETQRNKGNFPGRFSGRQFSNSRSEMNVSTLELGDSALYLCASNGAGTKNTGELFFGEGSRLTVL.

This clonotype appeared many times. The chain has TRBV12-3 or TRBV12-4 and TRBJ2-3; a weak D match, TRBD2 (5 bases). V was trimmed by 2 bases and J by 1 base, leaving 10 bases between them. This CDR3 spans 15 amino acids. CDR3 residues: CASSLWELRTDTQYF. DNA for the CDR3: TGTGCCAGCAGTTTATGGGAGCTACGCACAGATACGCAGTATTTT.

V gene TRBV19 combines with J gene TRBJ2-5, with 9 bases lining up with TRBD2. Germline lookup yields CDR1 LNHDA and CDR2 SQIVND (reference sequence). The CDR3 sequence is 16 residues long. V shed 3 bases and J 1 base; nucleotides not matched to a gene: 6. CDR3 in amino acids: CASSIGLAGVQETQYF. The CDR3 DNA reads TGTGCCAGTAGTATTGGATTAGCGGGAGTCCAAGAGACCCAGTACTTC.

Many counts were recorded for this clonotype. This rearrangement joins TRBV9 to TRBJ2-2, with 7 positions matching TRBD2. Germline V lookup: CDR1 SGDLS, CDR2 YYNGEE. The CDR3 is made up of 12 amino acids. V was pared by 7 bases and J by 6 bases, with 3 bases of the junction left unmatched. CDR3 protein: CASRGDAGELFF. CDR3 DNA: TGTGCCAGCCGGGGGGATGCCGGGGAGCTGTTTTTT.

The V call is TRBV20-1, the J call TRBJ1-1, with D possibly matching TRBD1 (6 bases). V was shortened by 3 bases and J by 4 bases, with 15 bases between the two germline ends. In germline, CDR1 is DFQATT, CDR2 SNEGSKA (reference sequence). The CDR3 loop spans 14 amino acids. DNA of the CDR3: TGCAGTGCTAGTGAGGGGGGTGGTGGCACTGAAGCTTTCTTT. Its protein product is CSASEGGGGTEAFF.

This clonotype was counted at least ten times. CDR3 bases: TGTGCCAGCAGCCCTGACAAGGGCTACGAGCAGTACTTC. Translating gives CASSPDKGYEQYF. This sequence joins TRBV5-6 and TRBJ2-7; D unclear. CDR3 length equals 13 residues. Trimming took 4 bases from V and 3 from J, leaving 11 bases between them. Germline lookup yields CDR1 SGHDT and CDR2 YYEEEE.

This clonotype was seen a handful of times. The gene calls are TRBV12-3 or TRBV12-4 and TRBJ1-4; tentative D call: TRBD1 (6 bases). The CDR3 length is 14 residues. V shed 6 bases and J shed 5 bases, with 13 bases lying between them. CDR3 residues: CASSPDRSNEKLFF. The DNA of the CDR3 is TGTGCCAGCAGCCCGGACAGATCGAATGAAAAACTGTTTTTT.

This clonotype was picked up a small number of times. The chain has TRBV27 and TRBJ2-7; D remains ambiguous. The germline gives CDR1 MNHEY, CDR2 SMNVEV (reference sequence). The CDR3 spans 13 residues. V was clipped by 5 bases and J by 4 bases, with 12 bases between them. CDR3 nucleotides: TGTGCCAGCAGTCCTTTTCCTCCTTACGAGCAGTACTTC. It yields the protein CASSPFPPYEQYF.

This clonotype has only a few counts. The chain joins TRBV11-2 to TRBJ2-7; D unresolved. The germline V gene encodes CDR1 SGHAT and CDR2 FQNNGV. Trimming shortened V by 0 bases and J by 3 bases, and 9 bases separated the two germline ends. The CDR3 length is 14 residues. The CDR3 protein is CASSLEGFLYEQYF. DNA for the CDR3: TGTGCCAGCAGCTTAGAGGGTTTCCTCTACGAGCAGTACTTC.

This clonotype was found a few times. DNA for the CDR3: TGCGCCAGCAGCGTCACCGGGGACACAGATACGCAGTATTTT. It codes for CASSVTGDTDTQYF. The J gene is TRBJ2-3, the V gene TRBV5-1, with a possible D match to TRBD2 (5 bases). With 4 bases removed from V and 2 bases from J, the gap between germline ends came to 11 bases. The CDR3 is 14 residues long. In germline, CDR1 is SGHRS, CDR2 YFSETQ.

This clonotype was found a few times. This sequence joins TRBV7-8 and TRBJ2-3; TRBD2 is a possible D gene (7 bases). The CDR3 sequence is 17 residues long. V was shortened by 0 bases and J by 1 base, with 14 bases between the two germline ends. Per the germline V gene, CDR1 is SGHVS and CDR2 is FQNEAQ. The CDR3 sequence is CASSLASAGAGTDTQYF. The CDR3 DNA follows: TGTGCCAGCAGCTTAGCCTCGGCGGGGGCCGGCACAGATACGCAGTATTTT.

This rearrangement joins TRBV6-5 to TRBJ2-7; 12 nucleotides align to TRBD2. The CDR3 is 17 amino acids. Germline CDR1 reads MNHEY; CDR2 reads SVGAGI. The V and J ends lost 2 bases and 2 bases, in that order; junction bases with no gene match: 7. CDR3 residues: CASSYLVLAGGPYEQYF. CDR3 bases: TGTGCCAGCAGTTACCTAGTCCTAGCGGGAGGGCCCTACGAGCAGTACTTC.